The 26 T cell receptor beta chains given below trace back to one sample, sequenced in a study of T cells after yellow fever vaccination. TCRdb ran MiXCR on the 5' RACE reads and lists one entry per CDR3 protein. This table has roughly 120,000 distinct CDR3 sequences, under 8.5% appearing once. The sequencing here drew on CD4+ T cells sorted from PBMCs, taken around 10 days after the first yellow fever vaccination. The receptors here all came from a man younger than 35 who received the YFV17D yellow fever vaccine.

Many counts were recorded for this clonotype. The rearrangement links TRBV10-3 to TRBJ2-5; 12 nucleotides line up with TRBD1. V shed 6 bases and J 4 bases; nucleotides not matched to a gene: 6. This CDR3 region has 15 residues. The germline V gene has CDR1 ENHRY and CDR2 SYGVKD. The DNA of the CDR3 is TGTGCCATCAGGGCAGGGACAGGGGGCAGAGAGACCCAGTACTTC. Translated, it gives CAIRAGTGGRETQYF.

V is TRBV12-3 or TRBV12-4 and J is TRBJ2-1; no firm D call. The V gene lost 7 bases and the J gene lost 9 bases, with 10 bases spanning the gap. CDR3 length: 11 residues. The CDR3: CASTRRSEQFF. The CDR3 DNA is TGTGCCAGCACACGAAGATCTGAGCAGTTCTTC.

This clonotype has ten or more counts. J is TRBJ1-3 and V is TRBV12-3 or TRBV12-4, with 7 bases lining up with TRBD1. This CDR3 has 14 residues. V trimming: 6 bases; J trimming: 2 bases; junction bases outside the gene matches: 4. The CDR3 reads CASSGGQPGNTIYF. CDR3 in DNA: TGTGCCAGCAGCGGGGGACAGCCTGGAAACACCATATATTTT.

This clonotype was recorded at least ten times. V and J are TRBV7-2 and TRBJ1-1, with D possibly TRBD1 on 5 matching bases. V was shortened by 2 bases and J by 1 base, with 11 bases between the two germline ends. CDR3 length: 15 amino acids. Germline lookup yields CDR1 SGHTA and CDR2 FQGNSA. The CDR3, as DNA: TGTGCCAGCAGCTTACTTGTGGGGGGGAACACTGAAGCTTTCTTT. Translation: CASSLLVGGNTEAFF.

The J gene is TRBJ1-2, the V gene TRBV12-3 or TRBV12-4, with D hard to call. V gave up 2 bases and J gave up 7 bases, with 8 bases separating them. The CDR3 runs 12 residues. The CDR3 bases are TGTGCCAGCAGTTTACAGGATCTTGGCTACACCTTC. Amino acids: CASSLQDLGYTF.

This clonotype was picked up many times. The chain couples TRBV7-9 to TRBJ1-2; D is unclear. The CDR3 loop spans 14 amino acids. Per the germline V gene, CDR1 is SEHNR and CDR2 is FQNEAQ (reference sequence). Trimming removed 8 bases at V and 8 bases at J, with 21 bases between. The CDR3 loop is CASQKGTFAEGYTF. CDR3 DNA sequence: TGTGCCAGCCAAAAAGGTACCTTCGCAGAGGGCTACACCTTC.

This clonotype appeared many times. The rearrangement uses TRBV4-3 and TRBJ1-4; D uncertain. The CDR3 is made up of 15 amino acids. The germline CDR1 and CDR2 sequences are LGHNA and YSLEER. V lost 1 base and J 6 bases, leaving 12 bases between the germline ends. DNA of the CDR3: TGCGCCAGCAGCCAAGGACCCGGGCCAGATGAAAAACTGTTTTTT. Encoded protein: CASSQGPGPDEKLFF.

The rearrangement joins TRBV4-3 to TRBJ1-3; D call uncertain. Germline lookup yields CDR1 LGHNA and CDR2 YSLEER. V lost 1 base, J lost 3 bases, and 7 bases lay in between. The CDR3 sequence is 14 residues long. For the CDR3, the DNA is TGCGCCAGCAGCCAAGGGGAGATTGGAAACACCATATATTTT. Amino acids: CASSQGEIGNTIYF.

This clonotype was observed many times. The chain recombines TRBV5-1 with TRBJ2-5, with a weak D call TRBD1 (5 bases). CDR1 and CDR2 (germline): SGHRS, YFSETQ. The CDR3 is made up of 16 amino acids. Trimming took off 2 bases at V and 1 base at J, with 15 bases between the two ends. The CDR3 DNA is TGCGCCAGCAGCTTAGACCCAGGGTTTGGCCAAGAGACCCAGTACTTC. Translating it yields CASSLDPGFGQETQYF.

This clonotype was seen many times. V usage is TRBV29-1 and J usage is TRBJ1-6; D gene unclear. The CDR3 covers 13 residues. Trimming shortened V by 4 bases and J by 7 bases, and 11 bases separated the two germline ends. The germline gives CDR1 SQVTM, CDR2 ANQGSEA. The CDR3 reads CSVAPSRNSPLHF. Written as DNA, the CDR3 is TGCAGCGTTGCCCCCTCTAGGAATTCACCCCTCCACTTT. Based on the CDR3 plus reference TRBV29-1 and TRBJ1-6, the full variable domain is SAVISQKPSRDICQRGTSLTIQCQVDSQVTMMFWYRQQPGQSLTLIATANQGSEATYESGFVIDKFPISRPNLTFSTLTVSNMSPEDSSIYLCSVAPSRNSPLHFGNGTRLTVT.

This clonotype was counted ten times or more. V is TRBV7-9 and J is TRBJ2-2; 7 nucleotides match TRBD1. V dropped 5 bases and J dropped 7; count of bases not matched to a gene: 16. The CDR3 is 17 amino acids. Germline loops: CDR1 SEHNR, CDR2 FQNEAQ (reference sequence). CDR3 sequence (DNA): TGTGCCAGCAGCATTACGCCCCGAGACAGGGATATCGGGGAGCTGTTTTTT. Translating gives CASSITPRDRDIGELFF.

In this sample, this clonotype turned up a few times. The chain is built from TRBV7-2 and TRBJ1-1; TRBD1 matches 10 bases. Germline V CDR1 and CDR2: SGHTA, FQGNSA. V lost 1 base to trimming and J lost 10 bases; unmatched junction nucleotides: 9. CDR3 length: 15 residues. The CDR3 DNA reads as TGTGCCAGCAGCTTAGACTTAGGACAGGGGGGTATAGCTTTCTTT. Encoded protein: CASSLDLGQGGIAFF.

As concerns this clonotype: This may come from a read error, since a much larger clone is one base off. The V call is TRBV20-1, the J call TRBJ2-1; D unresolved. The CDR3 runs to 15 residues. Germline CDR1 DFQATT, CDR2 SNEGSKA (reference sequence). V was pared by 1 base and J by 3 bases, with 13 bases between. As DNA, the CDR3 is TGCAGTGCTAGAGGGAAGGGCCTCGACTACAATGAGCAGTTCTTC. Amino acid sequence: CSARGKGLDYNEQFF.

This clonotype appeared many times. The chain has TRBV4-3 and TRBJ1-2; no reliable D call. Germline loops: CDR1 LGHNA, CDR2 YSLEER. The CDR3 runs 14 residues. Trimming removed 0 bases from V and 3 bases from J, with 8 bases in between. The CDR3 here is CASSQEASYYGYTF. The CDR3 DNA reads as TGCGCCAGCAGCCAAGAGGCCAGCTACTATGGCTACACCTTC.

This clonotype was seen repeatedly, ten times or more. This chain joins TRBV7-6 and TRBJ2-3; 7 bases agree with TRBD1. Unmatched junction bases numbered 1, after V lost 2 bases and J lost 5 bases. The CDR3 covers 13 residues. The germline CDR1 and CDR2 sequences are SGHVS and FNYEAQ. CDR3 coding DNA: TGTGCCAGCAGCTTACGACAGGGAGATACGCAGTATTTT. Translation gives CASSLRQGDTQYF.

In its sample, this clonotype was seen many times. The chain couples TRBV6-1 to TRBJ1-1, with no clear D. The V end lost 8 bases, the J end lost 0 bases, and 16 bases lay between the germline ends. The CDR3 covers 15 residues. Germline V CDR1 and CDR2: MNHNS, SASEGT. CDR3 in DNA: TGTGCCAGCCGGTTGGAAGGGAGCTTGAACACTGAAGCTTTCTTT. It codes for CASRLEGSLNTEAFF.

The table lists this clonotype with many counts. The CDR3 region has the DNA TGTGCCTCACACGCGGGACAGGGTTTTTCTGGGGCCAACGTCCTGACTTTC. Protein: CASHAGQGFSGANVLTF. V is TRBV12-3 or TRBV12-4 and J is TRBJ2-6, with 9 bases that match TRBD1. The CDR3 is 17 amino acids. J was trimmed by 1 base and V by 11 bases; bases with no gene match: 12.

This clonotype appeared a few times. This sequence joins TRBV12-3 or TRBV12-4 and TRBJ1-2; 7 nucleotides match TRBD1. The CDR3 length is 18 residues. Unmatched junction bases numbered 21, after V lost 8 bases and J lost 3 bases. The CDR3 sequence: CASGRDWPVRGKDYGYTF. The CDR3 nucleotides read TGTGCCAGCGGTCGGGATTGGCCAGTCAGGGGGAAGGACTATGGCTACACCTTC.

The CDR3: CASSLETSGVGAQYF. The CDR3 DNA sequence: TGTGCCAGCAGCTTAGAAACTAGCGGGGTGGGGGCCCAGTACTTC. The V gene is TRBV7-2, the J gene TRBJ2-5, with 10 bases matching TRBD2. Per germline, CDR1 SGHTA and CDR2 FQGNSA. This CDR3 spans 15 amino acids. With 1 base clipped from V and 9 bases from J, the junction kept 8 bases outside the gene matches.

This clonotype appeared many times. The chain couples TRBV21-1 to TRBJ2-7; TRBD1 is the table's D call, not checked against the DNA. TRBV21-1 is an annotated pseudogene. The CDR3 loop spans 13 amino acids. DNA for the CDR3: TGTGCCAGCAGCCCCAAAAGAGGGGGCGGCCAGTACTTC. Protein product: CASSPKRGGGQYF.

This clonotype was recorded many times. CDR3 sequence (DNA): TGTGCCAGCCTGCCAGGGTATGGCTACACCTTC. Its protein is CASLPGYGYTF. V usage is TRBV7-3 and J usage is TRBJ1-2; tentative D call: TRBD1 (5 bases). CDR3 length: 11 residues. CDR1 and CDR2 (germline): SGHTA, FQGTGA. The V end lost 8 bases, the J end lost 5 bases, and 9 bases lay between the germline ends.

The sample holds many counts of this clonotype. V usage is TRBV6-1 and J usage is TRBJ1-2; 9 positions agree with TRBD1. The germline CDR1 and CDR2 sequences are MNHNS and SASEGT. The CDR3 is 14 amino acids. The V gene end was trimmed by 3 bases and the J gene end by 3 bases; junction bases not matched to a gene: 2. The DNA for the CDR3 is TGTGCCAGCAGTGACCGGGACAGGGACTATGGCTACACCTTC. Translating it yields CASSDRDRDYGYTF.

There are many counts of this clonotype. CDR3 nucleotides: TGTGCCAGCAGCCAAAATACGGGAAATAATTCACCCCTCCACTTT. It specifies CASSQNTGNNSPLHF. The V gene is TRBV4-2, the J gene TRBJ1-6; D is unclear. This CDR3 is built from 15 residues. The germline V gene has CDR1 LGHNA and CDR2 YNFKEQ. Trimming took 2 bases from V and 5 from J, leaving 10 bases between them.

Remarks on this clonotype: It may be a read error: a sequence one base away is much more abundant. The DNA of the CDR3 is TGCAGTGCTAGGCCCTTGGGATCCCTTAGCACAGATACGCAGTATTTT. Its protein product is CSARPLGSLSTDTQYF. The J gene is TRBJ2-3, the V gene TRBV20-1; no definite D call. Between the trimmed V and J ends, which lost 3 bases and 0 bases, there was a span of 16 bases. Germline V gene data show CDR1 as DFQATT and CDR2 as SNEGSKA (reference sequence). This CDR3 has 16 residues.

This clonotype was observed at least ten times. This CDR3 is CASSGAGVGEKLFF. As DNA, the CDR3 is TGTGCCAGCAGCGGGGCGGGGGTGGGTGAAAAACTGTTTTTT. The gene calls are TRBV12-3 or TRBV12-4 and TRBJ1-4, with a possible D match to TRBD1 (5 bases). The V gene lost 6 bases and the J gene lost 7 bases, with 15 bases spanning the gap. The CDR3 runs 14 residues.

This clonotype showed up many times. The genes are TRBV5-1 and TRBJ2-3; D is possibly TRBD1 (5 bases). Germline CDR1 SGHRS, CDR2 YFSETQ. The CDR3 totals 13 residues. V lost 4 bases, J lost 2 bases, and 8 bases lay in between. The CDR3 DNA follows: TGCGCCAGCAGCCGACAGTTCACAGATACGCAGTATTTT. It translates to CASSRQFTDTQYF. Combining the CDR3 with reference TRBV5-1 and TRBJ2-3 gives the whole variable domain KAGVTQTPRYLIKTRGQQVTLSCSPISGHRSVSWYQQTPGQGLQFLFEYFSETQRNKGNFPGRFSGRQFSNSRSEMNVSTLELGDSALYLCASSRQFTDTQYFGPGTRLTVL.